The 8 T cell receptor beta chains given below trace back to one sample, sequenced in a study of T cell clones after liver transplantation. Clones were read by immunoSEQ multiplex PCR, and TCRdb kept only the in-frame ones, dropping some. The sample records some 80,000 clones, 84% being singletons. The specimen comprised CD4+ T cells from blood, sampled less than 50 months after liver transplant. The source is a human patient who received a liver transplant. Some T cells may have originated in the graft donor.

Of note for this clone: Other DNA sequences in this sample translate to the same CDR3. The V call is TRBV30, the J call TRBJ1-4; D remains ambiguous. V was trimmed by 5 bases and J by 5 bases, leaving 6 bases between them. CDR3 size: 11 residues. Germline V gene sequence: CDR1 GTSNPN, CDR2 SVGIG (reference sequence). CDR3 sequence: CAWGRNEKLFF. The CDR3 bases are TGTGCCTGGGGACGGAATGAAAAACTGTTTTTT.

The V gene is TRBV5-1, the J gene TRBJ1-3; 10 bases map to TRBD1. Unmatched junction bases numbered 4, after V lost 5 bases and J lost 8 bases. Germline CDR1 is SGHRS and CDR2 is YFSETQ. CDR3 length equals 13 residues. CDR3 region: CASRAGQGDTIYF. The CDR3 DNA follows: TGCGCCAGCAGGGCTGGACAGGGGGACACCATATATTTT.

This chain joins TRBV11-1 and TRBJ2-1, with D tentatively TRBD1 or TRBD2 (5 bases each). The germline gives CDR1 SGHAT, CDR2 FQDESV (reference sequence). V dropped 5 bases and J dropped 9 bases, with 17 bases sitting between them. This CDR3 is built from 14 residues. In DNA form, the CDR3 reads TGTGCCAGCAGCGGGGACCCGAGTAGTAGTGAGCAGTTCTTC. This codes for CASSGDPSSSEQFF.

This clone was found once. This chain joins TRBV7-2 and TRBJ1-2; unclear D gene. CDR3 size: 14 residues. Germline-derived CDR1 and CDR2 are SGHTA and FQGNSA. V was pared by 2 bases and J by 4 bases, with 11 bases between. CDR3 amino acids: CASSLRSQIYGYTF. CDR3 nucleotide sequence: TGTGCCAGCAGCTTAAGGAGTCAGATCTATGGCTACACCTTC.

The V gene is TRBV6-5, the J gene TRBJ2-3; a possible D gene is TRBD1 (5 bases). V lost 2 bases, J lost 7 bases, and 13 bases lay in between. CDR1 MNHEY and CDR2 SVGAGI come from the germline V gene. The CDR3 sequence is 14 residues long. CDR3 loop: CASSYGASTHTQYF. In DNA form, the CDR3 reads TGTGCCAGCAGTTACGGGGCATCAACTCATACGCAGTATTTT.

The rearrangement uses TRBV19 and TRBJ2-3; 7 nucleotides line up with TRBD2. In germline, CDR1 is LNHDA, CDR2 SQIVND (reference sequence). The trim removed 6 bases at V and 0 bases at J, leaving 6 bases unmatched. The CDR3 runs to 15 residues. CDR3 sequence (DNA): TGTGCCAGTAGCCGTTCTAGCGGCAGCACAGATACGCAGTATTTT. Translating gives CASSRSSGSTDTQYF.

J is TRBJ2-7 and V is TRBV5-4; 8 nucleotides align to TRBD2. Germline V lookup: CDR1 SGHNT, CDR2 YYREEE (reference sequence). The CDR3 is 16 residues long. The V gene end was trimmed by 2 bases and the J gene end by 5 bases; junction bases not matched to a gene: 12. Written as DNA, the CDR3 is TGTGCCAGCAGCTTACCAAGTCCGGGGGGGGGCCACGAGCAGTACTTC. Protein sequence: CASSLPSPGGGHEQYF.

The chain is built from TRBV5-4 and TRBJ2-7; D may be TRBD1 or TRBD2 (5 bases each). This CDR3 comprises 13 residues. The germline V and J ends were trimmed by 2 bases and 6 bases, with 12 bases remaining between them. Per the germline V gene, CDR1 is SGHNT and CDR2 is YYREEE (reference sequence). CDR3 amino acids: CASSFPYGGEQYF. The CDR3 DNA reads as TGTGCCAGCAGCTTTCCATATGGGGGCGAGCAGTACTTC.